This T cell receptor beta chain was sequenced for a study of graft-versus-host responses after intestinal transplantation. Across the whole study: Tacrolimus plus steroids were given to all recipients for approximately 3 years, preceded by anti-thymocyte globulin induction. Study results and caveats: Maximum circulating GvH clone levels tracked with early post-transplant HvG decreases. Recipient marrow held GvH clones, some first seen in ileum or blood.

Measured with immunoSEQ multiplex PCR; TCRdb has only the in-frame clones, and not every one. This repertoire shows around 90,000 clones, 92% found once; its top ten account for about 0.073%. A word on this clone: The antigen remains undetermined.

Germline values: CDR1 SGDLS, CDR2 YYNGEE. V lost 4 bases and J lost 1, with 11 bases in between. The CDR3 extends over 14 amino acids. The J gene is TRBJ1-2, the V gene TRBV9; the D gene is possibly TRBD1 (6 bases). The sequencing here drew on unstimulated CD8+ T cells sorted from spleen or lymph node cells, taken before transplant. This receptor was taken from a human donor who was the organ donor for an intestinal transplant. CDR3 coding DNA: TGTGCCAGCAGCCCGGGAGGGGGTAACTATGGCTACACCTTC. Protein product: CASSPGGGNYGYTF.